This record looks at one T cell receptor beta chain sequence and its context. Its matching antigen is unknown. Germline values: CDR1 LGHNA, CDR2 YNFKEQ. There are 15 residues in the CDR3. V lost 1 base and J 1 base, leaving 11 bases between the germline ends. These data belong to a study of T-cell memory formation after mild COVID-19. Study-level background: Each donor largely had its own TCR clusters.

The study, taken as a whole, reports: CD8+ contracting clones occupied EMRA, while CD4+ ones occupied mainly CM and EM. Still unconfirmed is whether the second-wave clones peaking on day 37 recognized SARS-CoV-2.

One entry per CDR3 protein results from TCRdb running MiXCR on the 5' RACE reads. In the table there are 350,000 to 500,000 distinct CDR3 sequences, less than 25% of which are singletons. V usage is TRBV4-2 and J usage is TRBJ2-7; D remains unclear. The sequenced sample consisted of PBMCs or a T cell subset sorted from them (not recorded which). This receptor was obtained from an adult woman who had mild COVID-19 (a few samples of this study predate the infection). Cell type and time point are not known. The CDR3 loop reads CASSQGASSSYEQYF. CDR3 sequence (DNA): TGTGCCAGCAGCCAAGGCGCCAGTTCTTCCTACGAGCAGTACTTC.